The clone carrying this T cell receptor beta chain was seen more than once but under ten times. Its antigen is undetermined. MiXCR, applied by TCRdb to the RT-PCR reads, yields one record per CDR3 protein. This table holds fewer than 800,000 distinct CDR3 sequences, 15% to 19% found once. The J segment lost 4 bases and the V segment lost 5 bases, leaving 8 bases of the junction unmatched. The CDR3 has 17 residues. The germline gives CDR1 KGHDR, CDR2 SFDVKD. These data are taken from a study of response to subunit inactivated influenza vaccine. Overall study results and limits: Researchers suggested that each seasonal influenza vaccination recruits few new T cells.

The receptor comes from a man aged 50-60 years who received an inactivated influenza vaccine. The chain links TRBV24-1 to TRBJ2-5; TRBD2 aligns across 14 bases. The specimen was PBMCs from blood, collected about 12 days after vaccination. The CDR3 nucleotides read TGTGCCACCAGTGTTGGGGGACTAGCGGGAGCGGGAGAGACCCAGTACTTC. Translating it yields CATSVGGLAGAGETQYF.